The sequence of this T cell receptor beta chain was determined in a study of glioma-infiltrating T cells. The iRepertoire nested amplicon-rescue multiplex PCR amplified TCR alpha and beta CDR3s from RNA. TCRdb called the multiplex PCR reads again in MiXCR, with one record for every CDR3 protein. The table has tens of thousands of distinct CDR3 sequences, about 40% seen once. This clonotype was recorded many times. The junction had 9 bases not matched to a gene; V was cut back by 0 bases and J by 10 bases. Germline loops: CDR1 MNHEY, CDR2 SVGEGT. The CDR3 extends over 15 amino acids. The sequenced sample consisted of glioma tissue, nonneoplastic brain tissue, or PBMCs (not recorded which). This clonotype was obtained from a human donor with low-grade glioma or glioblastoma, undergoing nonglioma brain surgery, or in good health (not recorded which). The chain is built from TRBV6-2 or TRBV6-3 and TRBJ2-1, with 7 nucleotides matching TRBD2. In DNA form, the CDR3 reads TGTGCCAGCAGTTACTCTTGGCCCCCGCGGGAGGAGCAGTTCTTC. This sequence encodes CASSYSWPPREEQFF.